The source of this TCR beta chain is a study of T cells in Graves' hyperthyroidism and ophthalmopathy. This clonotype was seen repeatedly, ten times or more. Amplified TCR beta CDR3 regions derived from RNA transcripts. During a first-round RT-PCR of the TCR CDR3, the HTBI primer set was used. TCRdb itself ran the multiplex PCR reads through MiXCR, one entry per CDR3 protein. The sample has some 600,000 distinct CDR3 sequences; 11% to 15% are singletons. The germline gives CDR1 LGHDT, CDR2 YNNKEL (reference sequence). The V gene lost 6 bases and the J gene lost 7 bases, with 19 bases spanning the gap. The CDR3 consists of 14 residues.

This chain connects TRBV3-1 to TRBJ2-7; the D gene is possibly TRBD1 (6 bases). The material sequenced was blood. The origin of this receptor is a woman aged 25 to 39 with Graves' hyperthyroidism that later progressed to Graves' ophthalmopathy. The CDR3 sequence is CASRLSYREGEQYF. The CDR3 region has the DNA TGTGCCAGCAGACTCAGTTACAGGGAAGGGGAGCAGTACTTC.